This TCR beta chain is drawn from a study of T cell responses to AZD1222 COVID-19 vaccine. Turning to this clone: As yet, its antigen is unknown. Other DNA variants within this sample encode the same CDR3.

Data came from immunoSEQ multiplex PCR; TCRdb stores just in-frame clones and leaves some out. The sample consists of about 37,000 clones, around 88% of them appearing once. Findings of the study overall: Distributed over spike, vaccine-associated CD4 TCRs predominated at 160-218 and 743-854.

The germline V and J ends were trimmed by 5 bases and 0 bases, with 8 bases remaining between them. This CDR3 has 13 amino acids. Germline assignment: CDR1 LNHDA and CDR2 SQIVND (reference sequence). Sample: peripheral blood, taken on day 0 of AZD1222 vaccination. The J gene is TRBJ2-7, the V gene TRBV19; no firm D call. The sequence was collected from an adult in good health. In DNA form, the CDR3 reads TGTGCCAGTAGTCTCGATTCCTCCTACGAGCAGTACTTC. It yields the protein CASSLDSSYEQYF.